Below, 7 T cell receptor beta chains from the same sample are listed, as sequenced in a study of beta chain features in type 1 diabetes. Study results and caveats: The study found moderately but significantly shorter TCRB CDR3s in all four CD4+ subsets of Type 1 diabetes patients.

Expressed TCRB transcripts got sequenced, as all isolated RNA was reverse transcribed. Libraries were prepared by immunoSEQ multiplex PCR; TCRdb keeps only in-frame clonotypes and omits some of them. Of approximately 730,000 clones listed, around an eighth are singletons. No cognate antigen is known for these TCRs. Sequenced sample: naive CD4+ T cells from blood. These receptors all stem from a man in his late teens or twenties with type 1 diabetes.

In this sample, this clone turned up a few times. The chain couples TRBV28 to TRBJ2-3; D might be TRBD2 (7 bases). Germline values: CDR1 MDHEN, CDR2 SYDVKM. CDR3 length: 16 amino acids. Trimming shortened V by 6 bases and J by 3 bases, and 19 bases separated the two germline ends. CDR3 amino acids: CASRTPGGGWTDTQYF. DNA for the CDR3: TGTGCCAGCAGGACCCCCGGCGGGGGCTGGACAGATACGCAGTATTTT.

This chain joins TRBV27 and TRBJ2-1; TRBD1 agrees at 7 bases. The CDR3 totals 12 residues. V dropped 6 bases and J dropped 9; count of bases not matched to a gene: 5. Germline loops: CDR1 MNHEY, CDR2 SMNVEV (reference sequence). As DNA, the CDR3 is TGTGCCAGCAGCCAAAACAGGGGTGAGCAGTTCTTC. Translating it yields CASSQNRGEQFF.

As DNA, the CDR3 is TGTGCCAGCACGGGGAGAACTGAAGCTTTCTTT. Translation: CASTGRTEAFF. The chain carries TRBV27 and TRBJ1-1, with D uncertain. Germline assignment: CDR1 MNHEY and CDR2 SMNVEV (reference sequence). Trimming removed 7 bases at V and 5 bases at J, with 8 bases between. This CDR3 region has 11 residues.

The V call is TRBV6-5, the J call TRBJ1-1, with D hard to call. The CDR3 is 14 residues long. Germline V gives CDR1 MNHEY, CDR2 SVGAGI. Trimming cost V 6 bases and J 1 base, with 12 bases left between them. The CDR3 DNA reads TGTGCCAGCAGAACACCCCCGGGGAACACTGAAGCTTTCTTT. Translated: CASRTPPGNTEAFF.

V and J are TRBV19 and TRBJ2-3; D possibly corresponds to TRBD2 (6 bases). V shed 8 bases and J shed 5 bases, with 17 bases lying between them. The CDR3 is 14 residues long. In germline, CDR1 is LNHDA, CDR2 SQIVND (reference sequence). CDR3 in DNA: TGTGCCAGTTCTGGGGGGTTTGGTCAAGATACGCAGTATTTT. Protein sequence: CASSGGFGQDTQYF.

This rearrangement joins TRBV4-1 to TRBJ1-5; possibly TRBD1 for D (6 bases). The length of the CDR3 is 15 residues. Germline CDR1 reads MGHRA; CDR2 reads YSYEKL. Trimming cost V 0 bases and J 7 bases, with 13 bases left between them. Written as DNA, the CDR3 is TGCGCCAGCAGCCAAGATCTGGGGGCGGGACAGCCCCAGCATTTT. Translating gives CASSQDLGAGQPQHF.

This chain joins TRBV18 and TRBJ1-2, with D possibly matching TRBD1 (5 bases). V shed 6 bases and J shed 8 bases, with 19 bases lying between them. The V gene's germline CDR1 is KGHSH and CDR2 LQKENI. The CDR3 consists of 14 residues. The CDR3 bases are TGTGCCAGCTCCCCAACCGGGACGGCCGGGGGCTACACCTTC. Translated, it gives CASSPTGTAGGYTF. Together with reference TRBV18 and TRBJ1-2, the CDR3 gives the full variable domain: NAGVMQNPRHLVRRRGQEARLRCSPMKGHSHVYWYRQLPEEGLKFMVYLQKENIIDESGMPKERFSAEFPKEGPSILRIQQVVRGDSAAYFCASSPTGTAGGYTFGSGTRLTVV.